These 3 T cell receptor beta chains were sequenced from one sample in a study of cytomegalovirus exposure and HLA in healthy donors. The study ran its PCR with 60 Vbeta and 13 Jbeta primers. Data came from immunoSEQ multiplex PCR; TCRdb stores just in-frame clones and leaves some out. The sample has 150,000 to 200,000 clones; around 62% are singletons. The sample was PBMCs. Receptor source: a man in his forties in good health and CMV-seronegative.

Of note for this clone: At the DNA level, this CDR3 is encoded by other sequences in the same sample as well. The CDR3 nucleotides read TGTGCCAGTAGTATAGGGAACAGGGGAGGTGAGCAGTTCTTC. Translated: CASSIGNRGGEQFF. The gene calls are TRBV19 and TRBJ2-1; D might be TRBD1 (7 bases). CDR1 is LNHDA, CDR2 SQIVND, per germline (reference sequence). With 1 base removed from V and 9 bases from J, the gap between germline ends came to 13 bases. The CDR3 runs 14 residues. The full variable domain, completed using reference TRBV19 and TRBJ2-1, is DGGITQSPKYLFRKEGQNVTLSCEQNLNHDAMYWYRQDPGQGLRLIYYSQIVNDFQKGDIAEGYSVSREKKESFPLTVTSAQKNPTAFYLCASSIGNRGGEQFFGPGTRLTVL.

The genes are TRBV7-9 and TRBJ1-1; no firm D call. V was clipped by 3 bases and J by 3 bases, with 14 bases between them. The CDR3 spans 15 residues. CDR1 is SEHNR and CDR2 is FQNEAQ in the germline V gene (reference sequence). In nucleotides, the CDR3 is TGTGCCAGCAGCTTGCAAGCGCAGACCTACACTGAAGCTTTCTTT. Amino acids: CASSLQAQTYTEAFF.

This clone was counted once. This chain uses TRBV21-1 with TRBJ2-2; the listed D gene, TRBD2, was not tested against the DNA. TRBV21-1 is noted as a pseudogene. This CDR3 contains 17 residues. As DNA, the CDR3 is TGTGCCAGCAGCACGGACCCACTAGCGGGCAACACCGGGGAGCTGTTTTTT. As protein: CASSTDPLAGNTGELFF.